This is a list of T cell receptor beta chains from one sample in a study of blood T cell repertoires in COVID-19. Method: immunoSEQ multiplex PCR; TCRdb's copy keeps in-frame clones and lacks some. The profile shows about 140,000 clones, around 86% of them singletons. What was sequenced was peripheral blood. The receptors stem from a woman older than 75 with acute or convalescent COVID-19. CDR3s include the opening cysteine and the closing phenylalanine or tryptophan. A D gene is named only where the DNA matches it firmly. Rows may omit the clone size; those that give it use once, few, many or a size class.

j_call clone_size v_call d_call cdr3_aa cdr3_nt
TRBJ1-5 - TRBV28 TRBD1 CASSLGQGRNQPQHF TGTGCCAGCAGTTTAGGACAGGGAAGGAATCAGCCCCAGCATTTT
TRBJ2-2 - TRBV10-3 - CAIGAGALTGELFF TGTGCCATTGGGGCGGGGGCCCTCACCGGGGAGCTGTTTTTT
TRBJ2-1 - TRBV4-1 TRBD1 CASSQEPGQGVWQFF TGCGCCAGCAGCCAAGAGCCGGGACAGGGTGTATGGCAGTTCTTC
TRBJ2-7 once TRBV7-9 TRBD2 CASSSTSGSYEQYF TGTGCCAGCAGCTCGACTAGCGGATCCTACGAGCAGTACTTC
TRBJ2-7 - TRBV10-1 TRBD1 CASSGGTGKGEQYF TGCGCCAGCAGTGGGGGGACAGGGAAGGGCGAGCAGTACTTC
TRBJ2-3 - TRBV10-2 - CASSDVGRGTDTQYF TGCGCCAGCAGTGACGTTGGCAGGGGCACAGATACGCAGTATTTT
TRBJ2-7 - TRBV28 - CASRQGRDEQYF TGTGCCAGCAGGCAGGGGAGGGACGAGCAGTACTTC
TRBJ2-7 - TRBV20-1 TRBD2 CSASVAGASYEQYF TGCAGTGCTAGTGTAGCGGGAGCCTCCTACGAGCAGTACTTC
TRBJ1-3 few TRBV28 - CASRSNGMGNTIYF TGTGCCAGCAGGTCAAACGGTATGGGAAACACCATATATTTT
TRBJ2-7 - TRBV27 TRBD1 CASSLSPGTGDHEQYF TGTGCCAGCAGTTTATCCCCCGGGACAGGGGACCACGAGCAGTACTTC
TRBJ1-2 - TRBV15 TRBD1 CATSRERQGLGGYTF TGTGCCACCAGCAGAGAAAGACAGGGCTTGGGGGGCTACACCTTC
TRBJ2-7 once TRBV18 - CASSPPDRRYEQYF TGTGCCAGCTCACCACCTGACAGGAGGTACGAGCAGTACTTC
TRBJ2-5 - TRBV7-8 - CASSPVGGSRETQYF TGTGCCAGCAGCCCCGTGGGGGGTAGTCGGGAGACCCAGTACTTC
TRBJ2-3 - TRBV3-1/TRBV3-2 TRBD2 CASSQDDLRGGGVDTQYF TGTGCCAGCAGCCAAGATGATTTGCGGGGGGGCGGTGTAGATACGCAGTATTTT
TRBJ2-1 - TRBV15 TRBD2 CATSRRQRGIGSGYEQFF TGTGCCACCAGCAGACGCCAGCGGGGTATCGGGAGTGGGTATGAGCAGTTCTTC
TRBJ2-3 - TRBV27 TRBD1 CASSDRDRVPDTQYF TGTGCCAGCAGTGACCGAGACAGGGTCCCAGATACGCAGTATTTT
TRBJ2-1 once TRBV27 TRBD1 CASSLPSGQTNNEQFF TGTGCCAGCAGTTTACCCTCGGGACAGACTAACAATGAGCAGTTCTTC
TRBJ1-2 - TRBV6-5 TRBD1 CASSSIRTGDNYGYTF TGTGCCAGCAGTTCGATCCGGACAGGGGACAACTATGGCTACACCTTC
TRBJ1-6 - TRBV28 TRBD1 CASSPDRGYSPLHF TGTGCCAGCAGCCCCGACAGGGGGTACTCACCCCTCCACTTT
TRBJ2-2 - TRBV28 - CASSLLGTNTGELFF TGTGCCAGCAGTTTGTTGGGCACGAACACCGGGGAGCTGTTTTTT
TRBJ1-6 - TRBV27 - CASSSSSFWLVNNSPLHF TGTGCCAGCAGTTCCTCCTCGTTTTGGCTGGTCAATAATTCACCCCTCCACTTT
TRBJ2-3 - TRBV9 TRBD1 CASSVAVRGETGVPSGTQYF TGTGCCAGCAGCGTAGCCGTAAGAGGAGAAACAGGGGTCCCCTCCGGTACGCAGTATTTT
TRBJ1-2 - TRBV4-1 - CASSPGFGYTF TGCGCCAGCAGCCCAGGGTTCGGCTACACCTTC
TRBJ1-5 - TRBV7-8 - CASSRGGGRYSNQPQHF TGTGCCAGCAGCCGCGGTGGGGGCCGCTATAGCAATCAGCCCCAGCATTTT
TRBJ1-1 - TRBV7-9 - CASSFFLDSMNTEAFF TGTGCCAGCAGCTTTTTCCTGGACAGCATGAACACTGAAGCTTTCTTT